This T cell receptor beta chain was found in a study of beta chain features in type 1 diabetes. Study-wide background: The patients were much like the healthy donors in age, gender and cell yields.

A few counts support this clone. Its antigen is unidentified. Whole-study results and caveats: Moderately but significantly shorter TCRB CDR3s were found in Type 1 diabetes patients in all four CD4+ subsets. Because the template was cDNA, high-expressing cells might be over-represented.

CDR1 is GTSNPN, CDR2 SVGIG, per germline (reference sequence). The CDR3 has 13 amino acids. V was clipped by 5 bases and J by 4 bases, with 12 bases between them. What was sequenced were expressed TCRB transcripts, since all of the isolated RNA had been reverse transcribed. This table comes from immunoSEQ multiplex PCR, and its TCRdb copy is limited to in-frame clones, with some not included. The table shows some 660,000 clones, with about an eighth occurring only once. The sequenced sample consisted of naive CD4+ T cells from blood. The sequence was collected from a man aged 18 to 30 with type 1 diabetes. This chain connects TRBV30 to TRBJ2-1; possible D gene TRBD2, 5 bases. CDR3 sequence: CAWGSTPYNEQFF. DNA for the CDR3: TGTGCCTGGGGGAGTACCCCGTACAATGAGCAGTTCTTC.